These 8 T cell receptor beta chains came from one sample sequenced in a study of blood T cell repertoires in COVID-19. TCRdb's copy holds only in-frame clones and misses some; the assay was immunoSEQ multiplex PCR. The data show some 170,000 clones, around 90% seen once. Sequencing was carried out using peripheral blood. These receptors all come from a woman between 45 and 60 years old with acute or convalescent COVID-19.

A few counts support this clone. The V and J genes are TRBV7-2 and TRBJ2-4, with a possible D match to TRBD2 (6 bases). V was trimmed by 1 base and J by 8 bases, leaving 12 bases between them. CDR3 length: 14 amino acids. CDR1 and CDR2 from the germline V gene are SGHTA and FQGNSA. In DNA form, the CDR3 reads TGTGCCAGCAGCTTAGACGGGAGAAGAGACATTCAGTACTTC. Encoded protein: CASSLDGRRDIQYF.

This clone was picked up one time. This sequence joins TRBV30 and TRBJ1-2; 9 bases are a match to TRBD1. There are 14 residues in the CDR3. V shed 4 bases and J 7 bases; nucleotides not matched to a gene: 10. Germline lookup yields CDR1 GTSNPN and CDR2 SVGIG (reference sequence). The CDR3 sequence: CAWTPDRGAAGYTF. CDR3 nucleotide sequence: TGTGCCTGGACCCCGGACAGGGGAGCCGCTGGCTACACCTTC.

On this clone itself: A junction end diverges from the germline sequence, so it may reflect a read error. Other DNA sequences in the same sample also yield this CDR3. The CDR3 here is CASSLGLGHTDTQYF. The CDR3 DNA reads as TGCGCCAGCAGTTTGGGGTTGGGACACACAGATACGCAGTATTTT. The chain carries TRBV5-1 and TRBJ2-3; D is possibly TRBD1 (6 bases). This CDR3 comprises 15 residues. The germline V gene has CDR1 SGHRS and CDR2 YFSETQ.

This chain uses TRBV5-1 with TRBJ1-1, with TRBD1 as a possible D gene (6 bases). The germline V gene encodes CDR1 SGHRS and CDR2 YFSETQ. The CDR3 sequence is 15 residues long. The ends were cut back, 4 bases at V and 3 bases at J, with 16 bases in the middle. CDR3 sequence (DNA): TGCGCCAGCAGCCTGACAGGTATGGTTGACACTGAAGCTTTCTTT. Protein sequence: CASSLTGMVDTEAFF.

The chain employs TRBV5-6 and TRBJ2-1; TRBD2 matches 13 bases. Trimming took 4 bases from V and 4 from J; bases not matched to a gene: 8. The CDR3 length is 17 residues. Per the germline V gene, CDR1 is SGHDT and CDR2 is YYEEEE. CDR3 residues: CASSRYRTSGRYNEQFF. The CDR3, as DNA: TGTGCCAGCAGCCGCTATCGGACTAGCGGGAGATACAATGAGCAGTTCTTC.

The CDR3 spells CAWTRVVEAFF. The DNA for the CDR3 is TGTGCCTGGACCAGGGTTGTTGAAGCTTTCTTT. This chain joins TRBV30 and TRBJ1-1; D is perhaps TRBD1 (5 bases). The ends were cut back, 4 bases at V and 7 bases at J, with 10 bases in the middle. The CDR3 extends over 11 amino acids. Germline-derived CDR1 and CDR2 are GTSNPN and SVGIG (reference sequence).

This chain links TRBV19 with TRBJ1-5, with 8 positions matching TRBD1. Germline CDR1 and CDR2: LNHDA and SQIVND (reference sequence). The length of the CDR3 is 15 residues. Trimming at V came to 7 bases and at J to 4 bases, leaving 9 bases not matched to a gene. The CDR3 here is CASIDRTGPNQPQHF. DNA of the CDR3: TGTGCCAGTATCGACAGGACAGGGCCAAATCAGCCCCAGCATTTT.

This clone was seen just once. The CDR3 region is CASSLYGVTDNLNEKLFF. The DNA for the CDR3 is TGTGCCAGCAGCTTGTATGGGGTAACGGACAACTTAAATGAAAAACTGTTTTTT. V is TRBV5-6 and J is TRBJ1-4; TRBD1 is a possible D gene (5 bases). The germline V gene has CDR1 SGHDT and CDR2 YYEEEE. The CDR3 has 18 residues. Trimming stripped 1 base from V and 5 bases from J, with 21 bases between.